This TCR beta chain was captured in a study of shared clonotypes between healthy human individuals. Of note for this clone: What it binds is not known.

The germline gives CDR1 LNHDA, CDR2 SQIVND (reference sequence). After removal of 6 bases from V and 2 bases from J, the junction contained 7 bases not matched to a gene. The CDR3 contains 15 residues. Study-level points and caveats: Generation of non-shared clonotypes was less probable than generation of clonotypes shared by all four donors. Clonotype sharing among donors likely depends on sequencing depth. The study generally estimated greater richness for naive than memory subsets.

Repertoires were generated with immunoSEQ multiplex PCR, while TCRdb's copy carries only in-frame clones and drops some. The profile shows 2 million to 2.5 million clones, about 94% of them singletons. The TCR was taken from a man between 18 and 29 years old in good health. Sequencing was carried out using naive CD4+ T cells sorted from blood. The subset was: CD45RA+ positively selected. The V gene is TRBV19, the J gene TRBJ1-1; 9 nucleotides match TRBD1. In DNA, the CDR3 is TGTGCCAGTAGAAGAGAGGGACAGGGAAACACTGAAGCTTTCTTT. As protein: CASRREGQGNTEAFF.